The 31 T cell receptor beta chains below were found in one sample sequenced in a study of blood T cell repertoires in COVID-19. Produced via immunoSEQ multiplex PCR; TCRdb's table is partial and in-frame only. The profile shows about 230,000 clones, 88% of them singletons. The sequencing sample was made of peripheral blood. These receptors all stem from a woman aged 55-69 years with acute or convalescent COVID-19.

A single count supports this clone. V usage is TRBV6-5 and J usage is TRBJ1-1; 11 nucleotides agree with TRBD1. Germline trimming cut 2 bases from V and 3 bases from J; bases unmatched to any gene: 2. Germline V lookup: CDR1 MNHEY, CDR2 SVGAGI. The CDR3 covers 15 residues. The CDR3: CASSYRTGGHTEAFF. Here the CDR3 DNA reads TGTGCCAGCAGTTACCGGACAGGGGGCCACACTGAAGCTTTCTTT.

This clone occurred a few times. This sequence joins TRBV6-6 and TRBJ1-5; no reliable D call. V gave up 5 bases and J gave up 5 bases, with 19 bases separating them. This CDR3 has 16 amino acids. CDR1 is MNHNY, CDR2 SVGAGI, per germline (reference sequence). The CDR3 DNA reads as TGTGCCAGCAGTCGAAATTCCAGAGGGTCCGATCAGCCCCAGCATTTT. It encodes CASSRNSRGSDQPQHF.

The V gene is TRBV19, the J gene TRBJ1-1; D uncertain. Per the germline V gene, CDR1 is LNHDA and CDR2 is SQIVND (reference sequence). The CDR3 is 16 amino acids. The V gene lost 4 bases and the J gene lost 1 base, with 16 bases spanning the gap. The DNA of the CDR3 is TGTGCCAGTAGTACAAACAGATTCCCCGGGAACACTGAAGCTTTCTTT. It specifies CASSTNRFPGNTEAFF.

This clone has just one count. The V gene is TRBV19, the J gene TRBJ2-7; perhaps TRBD1 as D (5 bases). The CDR3 is made up of 13 amino acids. V lost 5 bases and J 2 bases, leaving 10 bases between the germline ends. Germline V gene data show CDR1 as LNHDA and CDR2 as SQIVND (reference sequence). For the CDR3, the DNA is TGTGCCAGTAGTCCACAGGATACCTACGAGCAGTACTTC. It is translated as CASSPQDTYEQYF. Filled out from reference TRBV19 and TRBJ2-7, the complete variable domain reads DGGITQSPKYLFRKEGQNVTLSCEQNLNHDAMYWYRQDPGQGLRLIYYSQIVNDFQKGDIAEGYSVSREKKESFPLTVTSAQKNPTAFYLCASSPQDTYEQYFGPGTRLTVT.

This sequence joins TRBV3-1 (or the pseudogene TRBV3-2) and TRBJ1-2; 8 bases align to TRBD1. Germline CDR1 reads LGHDT; CDR2 reads YNNKEL (reference sequence). The CDR3 extends over 15 amino acids. Trimming at V came to 6 bases and at J to 0 bases, leaving 6 bases not matched to a gene. CDR3 coding DNA: TGTGCCAGCAGTCGACCAGGGGGCGCTAACTATGGCTACACCTTC. The encoded protein is CASSRPGGANYGYTF.

This chain uses TRBV18 with TRBJ2-3; the match to TRBD2 covers 8 bases. The CDR3 totals 17 residues. CDR1 KGHSH and CDR2 LQKENI come from the germline V gene. Trimming cost V 6 bases and J 2 bases; bases outside gene matches: 13. CDR3 protein: CASSSAAGGAPTDTQYF. In DNA, the CDR3 is TGTGCCAGCTCTTCCGCGGCCGGGGGGGCTCCCACAGATACGCAGTATTTT.

J is TRBJ1-5 and V is TRBV27; TRBD1 aligns across 8 bases. Germline loops: CDR1 MNHEY, CDR2 SMNVEV (reference sequence). J gave up 7 bases and V 6 bases, and 5 bases lay outside the gene matches. The CDR3 runs to 13 residues. The CDR3 sequence is CASSAGQGQPQHF. The CDR3 nucleotides are TGTGCCAGCAGCGCTGGACAGGGACAGCCCCAGCATTTT.

The chain is built from TRBV5-1 and TRBJ1-1; TRBD1 aligns across 9 bases. CDR1 SGHRS and CDR2 YFSETQ come from the germline V gene. The CDR3 loop spans 13 amino acids. V lost 4 bases, J lost 10 bases, and 8 bases stayed unmatched. The CDR3 DNA is TGCGCCAGCAGCCCCGGGGACAGGGACAGAGCTTTCTTT. Encoded protein: CASSPGDRDRAFF.

This chain joins TRBV5-5 and TRBJ1-5, with 7 bases identical to TRBD1. The CDR3 loop spans 15 amino acids. The J segment lost 4 bases and the V segment lost 5 bases, leaving 9 bases of the junction unmatched. CDR1 SGHKS and CDR2 YYEKEE come from the germline V gene (reference sequence). The CDR3 protein is CASSNRGIGNQPQHF. Here the CDR3 DNA reads TGTGCCAGCAGTAACAGGGGAATTGGGAATCAGCCCCAGCATTTT.

The V and J genes are TRBV19 and TRBJ2-1; 7 nucleotides match TRBD1. V was pared by 0 bases and J by 9 bases, with 11 bases of the junction left unmatched. This CDR3 contains 16 residues. CDR1 and CDR2 from the germline V gene are LNHDA and SQIVND (reference sequence). The CDR3 is CASSIEEGIGGSEQFF. The CDR3 DNA follows: TGTGCCAGTAGTATAGAAGAGGGGATAGGGGGCAGTGAGCAGTTCTTC.

This chain connects TRBV7-3 to TRBJ2-7, with D perhaps TRBD1 (5 bases). CDR3 length equals 17 residues. V was cut by 5 bases and J by 2 bases, with 22 bases left in between. Germline assignment: CDR1 SGHTA and CDR2 FQGTGA. This CDR3 reads CASSRVQGKNHPYEQYF. DNA for the CDR3: TGTGCCAGCAGCCGCGTCCAGGGAAAAAACCACCCCTACGAGCAGTACTTC.

CDR3 protein: CASRPPRTSLYEQFF. As DNA, the CDR3 is TGTGCAAGTCGCCCCCCCCGGACTAGTCTATATGAGCAGTTCTTC. J is TRBJ2-1 and V is TRBV12-2; whether TRBD2, the table's D call, matches the DNA was not checked. TRBV12-2 is a pseudogene locus. CDR3 length equals 15 residues.

The chain couples TRBV7-9 to TRBJ2-2; TRBD2 matches at 9 bases. Unmatched junction bases numbered 6, after V lost 5 bases and J lost 5 bases. CDR1 is SEHNR and CDR2 is FQNEAQ in the germline V gene (reference sequence). This CDR3 has 15 amino acids. For the CDR3, the DNA is TGTGCCAGCAGCCCCAGCGGGGGGCGGACCGGGGAGCTGTTTTTT. Translated: CASSPSGGRTGELFF.

The chain couples TRBV5-1 to TRBJ1-1, with 8 bases aligning to TRBD1. CDR3 size: 16 residues. In germline, CDR1 is SGHRS, CDR2 YFSETQ. Trimming at V came to 0 bases and at J to 6 bases, leaving 10 bases not matched to a gene. For the CDR3, the DNA is TGCGCCAGCAGCTTGGCCTCTTCGGACAGGGCCTCTGAAGCTTTCTTT. This gives the protein CASSLASSDRASEAFF.

The V gene is TRBV15, the J gene TRBJ2-3; D gene ambiguous. The CDR3 is 12 residues long. Germline V gene lookup returns CDR1 LNHNV and CDR2 YYDKDF (reference sequence). The V end was cut by 5 bases, the J end by 8 bases, with 11 bases between. In nucleotides, the CDR3 is TGTGCCACCAGCCTTATCGGTGCTACGCAGTATTTT. Translating gives CATSLIGATQYF. The full variable domain, its missing parts supplied by reference TRBV15 and TRBJ2-3, is DAMVIQNPRYQVTQFGKPVTLSCSQTLNHNVMYWYQQKSSQAPKLLFHYYDKDFNNEADTPDNFQSRRPNTSFCFLDIRSPGLGDTAMYLCATSLIGATQYFGPGTRLTVL.

This clone occurred a few times. The genes are TRBV6-5 and TRBJ1-3, with 7 bases fitting TRBD1. Trimming cost V 5 bases and J 5 bases; bases outside gene matches: 3. Germline V gene lookup returns CDR1 MNHEY and CDR2 SVGAGI. CDR3 length equals 13 residues. In nucleotides, the CDR3 is TGTGCCAGCAGTACGACAGGGCGAAACACCATATATTTT. This sequence encodes CASSTTGRNTIYF.

The V gene is TRBV2, the J gene TRBJ1-2; 9 bases are a match to TRBD1. Unmatched junction bases numbered 3, after V lost 6 bases and J lost 4 bases. Germline V CDR1 and CDR2: SNHLY, FYNNEI. This CDR3 spans 13 amino acids. In DNA, the CDR3 is TGTGCCAGCAGGGGGGACAGGGCCTATGGCTACACCTTC. Protein product: CASRGDRAYGYTF.

This rearrangement joins TRBV28 to TRBJ1-2; TRBD1 agrees at 8 bases. Germline CDR1 is MDHEN and CDR2 is SYDVKM. The J segment lost 2 bases and the V segment lost 5 bases, leaving 7 bases of the junction unmatched. The CDR3 sequence is 15 residues long. CDR3 sequence: CASSPGQGANYGYTF. For the CDR3, the DNA is TGTGCCAGCAGTCCCGGACAGGGCGCCAACTATGGCTACACCTTC.

The chain joins TRBV5-4 to TRBJ1-1, with D unclear. V gave up 4 bases and J gave up 0 bases, with 7 bases separating them. The CDR3 loop spans 13 amino acids. Germline loops: CDR1 SGHNT, CDR2 YYREEE (reference sequence). CDR3 nucleotide sequence: TGTGCCAGCAGCCGAGGCCTGAACACTGAAGCTTTCTTT. This encodes CASSRGLNTEAFF. The full variable domain, in which reference TRBV5-4 and TRBJ1-1 provide the parts outside the CDR3, is ETGVTQSPTHLIKTRGQQVTLRCSSQSGHNTVSWYQQALGQGPQFIFQYYREEENGRGNFPPRFSGLQFPNYSSELNVNALELDDSALYLCASSRGLNTEAFFGQGTRLTVV.

The gene calls are TRBV7-9 and TRBJ2-5, with D unclear. The V and J ends lost 5 bases and 2 bases respectively, with 9 bases between them. CDR3 length: 13 amino acids. Per germline, CDR1 SEHNR and CDR2 FQNEAQ (reference sequence). The CDR3 loop is CASSGPGQETQYF. The CDR3 DNA follows: TGTGCCAGCAGCGGCCCCGGGCAAGAGACCCAGTACTTC.

In this sample, this clone turned up a few times. The gene calls are TRBV7-9 and TRBJ2-3; D is uncertain. Germline V gene sequence: CDR1 SEHNR, CDR2 FQNEAQ (reference sequence). The CDR3 is made up of 15 amino acids. The germline V and J ends were trimmed by 5 bases and 4 bases, with 16 bases remaining between them. As DNA, the CDR3 is TGTGCCAGCAGCCAAACCACCCTTCGGGCAGATACGCAGTATTTT. It translates to CASSQTTLRADTQYF.

The CDR3 is CASSSIAGMGAGELFF. The CDR3 DNA sequence: TGTGCCAGCAGCTCGATAGCGGGCATGGGCGCCGGGGAGCTGTTTTTT. The chain joins TRBV11-3 to TRBJ2-2; 7 bases line up with TRBD2. With 4 bases clipped from V and 6 bases from J, the junction kept 11 bases outside the gene matches. Per germline, CDR1 SGHNT and CDR2 YENEEA. The CDR3 covers 16 residues.

The chain recombines TRBV9 with TRBJ2-7; D is possibly TRBD2 (5 bases). Germline V gene lookup returns CDR1 SGDLS and CDR2 YYNGEE. The CDR3 covers 14 residues. V was trimmed by 3 bases and J by 4 bases, leaving 14 bases between them. The CDR3 protein is CASSATPGGYEQYF. DNA of the CDR3: TGTGCCAGCAGCGCGACTCCCGGCGGGTACGAGCAGTACTTC. The entire variable domain, with the rest obtained from reference TRBV9 and TRBJ2-7, is as follows: DSGVTQTPKHLITATGQRVTLRCSPRSGDLSVYWYQQSLDQGLQFLIQYYNGEERAKGNILERFSAQQFPDLHSELNLSSLELGDSALYFCASSATPGGYEQYFGPGTRLTVT.

This chain connects TRBV6-5 to TRBJ1-2; TRBD1 is a possible D gene (5 bases). This CDR3 spans 14 amino acids. Looked up from germline, CDR1 is MNHEY and CDR2 is SVGAGI. V was shortened by 7 bases and J by 2 bases, with 14 bases between the two germline ends. The CDR3 region has the DNA TGTGCCAGCACTCGCGGGGGTACCAACTATGGCTACACCTTC. Amino acids: CASTRGGTNYGYTF.

The CDR3: CASSGRTGVDEQYF. CDR3 DNA sequence: TGTGCCAGTAGTGGACGGACTGGGGTCGACGAGCAGTACTTC. The chain combines TRBV19 with TRBJ2-7; weak D call: TRBD2 (5 bases). The CDR3 consists of 14 residues. The germline V gene encodes CDR1 LNHDA and CDR2 SQIVND (reference sequence). Trimming shortened V by 5 bases and J by 5 bases, and 16 bases separated the two germline ends. The full variable domain, completed using reference TRBV19 and TRBJ2-7, is DGGITQSPKYLFRKEGQNVTLSCEQNLNHDAMYWYRQDPGQGLRLIYYSQIVNDFQKGDIAEGYSVSREKKESFPLTVTSAQKNPTAFYLCASSGRTGVDEQYFGPGTRLTVT.

V gene TRBV19 combines with J gene TRBJ1-5; D is uncertain. The CDR3 totals 15 residues. V was pared by 7 bases and J by 0 bases, with 13 bases between. Germline V CDR1 and CDR2: LNHDA, SQIVND (reference sequence). In DNA form, the CDR3 reads TGTGCCAGTAACCCTAATTTGATTAGCAATCAGCCCCAGCATTTT. Translating gives CASNPNLISNQPQHF.

The gene calls are TRBV11-3 and TRBJ2-1, with 9 bases lining up with TRBD2. Germline V CDR1 and CDR2: SGHNT, YENEEA. V trimming: 4 bases; J trimming: 4 bases; junction bases outside the gene matches: 11. The CDR3 has 17 amino acids. The CDR3 region is CASSSFDRSGGYNEQFF. DNA of the CDR3: TGTGCCAGCAGCTCCTTCGATCGTAGCGGGGGTTACAATGAGCAGTTCTTC.

CDR3 nucleotide sequence: TGTGCCAGCAGCGCCAAACAGGGTTCTGGAAACACCATATATTTT. Translation: CASSAKQGSGNTIYF. V and J are TRBV9 and TRBJ1-3; D may be TRBD1 (6 bases). The CDR3 totals 15 residues. The V end lost 3 bases, the J end lost 1 base, and 11 bases lay between the germline ends. The germline CDR1 and CDR2 sequences are SGDLS and YYNGEE.

The chain carries TRBV5-1 and TRBJ2-7; D perhaps matches TRBD1 (5 bases). V lost 1 base, J lost 0 bases, and 11 bases lay in between. Germline V gene data show CDR1 as SGHRS and CDR2 as YFSETQ. The CDR3 has 15 residues. CDR3 sequence: CASSLQDTPSYEQYF. In DNA form, the CDR3 reads TGCGCCAGCAGCTTGCAGGACACCCCCTCCTACGAGCAGTACTTC.

The chain recombines TRBV9 with TRBJ1-4, with D possibly TRBD1 on 6 matching bases. Per the germline V gene, CDR1 is SGDLS and CDR2 is YYNGEE. V was trimmed by 3 bases and J by 8 bases, leaving 17 bases between them. This CDR3 comprises 15 residues. The CDR3, as DNA: TGTGCCAGCAGCGCCCGCGGGGGGCCTTTCGAAAAACTGTTTTTT. Translation: CASSARGGPFEKLFF.

Concerning this clone itself: This CDR3 is also generated by other DNA sequences in the sample. The CDR3, as DNA: TGTGCCAGCTCCCGGACAGTCAATCAGCCCCAGCATTTT. Protein: CASSRTVNQPQHF. The V and J genes are TRBV6-5 and TRBJ1-5, with D possibly being TRBD1 (6 bases). Germline CDR1 is MNHEY and CDR2 is SVGAGI. V was pared by 8 bases and J by 3 bases, with 11 bases between. There are 13 residues in the CDR3.